A selection of T cell receptor beta chains follows, all from one sample in a study of blood T cell repertoires in COVID-19. Generated by immunoSEQ multiplex PCR, the TCRdb table keeps only in-frame clones and is missing some. The sample lists about 190,000 clones; about 83% were seen once. Material: peripheral blood. The source of these receptors is a woman in her 70s with active or convalescent COVID-19. Both conserved end residues are part of each CDR3. The D gene is left open where the match is weak.

V: TRBV19
D: TRBD2
CDR3: CASSISGRGSSYNEQFF

V: TRBV4-2
D: TRBD2
CDR3: CASSQDWTSGPYEQYF

V: TRBV6-6
D: -
CDR3: CASSQNGQTSSGNTIYF

V: TRBV2
D: TRBD2
CDR3: CASSKLAGVTGELFF

V: TRBV19
D: -
CDR3: CASRGETERVALNTEAFF

V: TRBV18
D: TRBD1
CDR3: CASSPGQANYGYTF

V: TRBV7-9
D: TRBD1
CDR3: CASSFPTGIQETQYF

V: TRBV18
D: -
CDR3: CASSPARGYEQYF

V: TRBV5-1
D: -
CDR3: CASGAVANTGELFF

V: TRBV19
D: TRBD1
CDR3: CASRRDRGYYGYTF